A selection of T cell receptor beta chains follows, all from one sample in a study of T-cell reconstitution after alpha-beta-depleted transplantation in children. TCRdb called the PCR reads again in MiXCR, with one record for every CDR3 protein. This table holds around 87,000 distinct CDR3 sequences, 6.5% to 8.5% found once. The sample here was PBMCs from the stem cell graft donor, taken from the stem cell graft. The receptors shown here come from a human donor who donated a stem cell graft to a child with congenital amegakaryocytic thrombocytopenia. CDR3s include the opening cysteine and the closing phenylalanine or tryptophan. The order of the fields is CDR3 protein, CDR3 DNA, clone size, D gene, V gene, J gene. D genes are given only for firm matches. Size is omitted from some rows. Given values are once, few, many or a class for expanded clones.

CAFETGGAGGGYTF,TGTGCCTTTGAAACAGGGGGCGCTGGGGGTGGCTACACCTTC,many,TRBD1,TRBV30,TRBJ1-2
CASSSMIGETQYF,TGCGCCAGCAGTTCTATGATCGGGGAGACCCAGTACTTC,many,NA,TRBV5-1,TRBJ2-5
CASSLFLPGELFF,TGTGCCAGCAGTTTATTCCTGCCGGGGGAGCTGTTTTTT,many,NA,TRBV12-3/TRBV12-4,TRBJ2-2
CASSSGADQRIYEQYF,TGCGCCAGCAGCTCCGGCGCAGACCAAAGAATATACGAGCAGTACTTC,many,NA,TRBV5-1,TRBJ2-7
CASTGGLTNEQFF,TGTGCCAGCACTGGGGGCTTAACCAATGAGCAGTTCTTC,NA,NA,TRBV12-3/TRBV12-4,TRBJ2-1
CASSPGTGVQPQHF,TGTGCCAGCAGCCCCGGGACAGGGGTTCAGCCCCAGCATTTT,many,TRBD1,TRBV2,TRBJ1-5
CCARGDGVANSHNEQFF,TGCTGTGCTAGAGGCGACGGGGTTGCGAACTCCCACAATGAGCAGTTCTTC,few,NA,TRBV20-1,TRBJ2-1
CASSRIAGDPETQYF,TGCGCCAGCAGCCGGATAGCGGGGGACCCGGAGACCCAGTACTTC,many,TRBD2,TRBV4-1,TRBJ2-5
CASGAGETYEQYF,TGTGCCAGCGGGGCAGGGGAGACCTACGAGCAGTACTTC,many,NA,TRBV6-2/TRBV6-3,TRBJ2-7
CASSGGRQRVTYEQYF,TGCGCCAGCAGCGGCGGACGGCAGAGGGTCACCTACGAGCAGTACTTC,many,NA,TRBV10-2,TRBJ2-7
CASSLSPPFSGYGNQPQHF,TGTGCCAGCAGTTTATCGCCACCGTTTTCAGGGTATGGCAATCAGCCCCAGCATTTT,many,NA,TRBV27,TRBJ1-5
CASSSGRYSNQPQHF,TGTGCCAGTAGCAGTGGACGGTATAGCAATCAGCCCCAGCATTTT,few,NA,TRBV19,TRBJ1-5